The following is a T cell receptor (beta chain) sequence with its context. Its specificity is not known. The sample belongs to a study of T cell responses to AZD1222 COVID-19 vaccine. Whole-study results and caveats: Increases in Spike-specific TCR breadth and depth were seen after two AZD1222 doses.

The assay was immunoSEQ multiplex PCR, and TCRdb's table has in-frame clones only and misses some. The table includes around 160,000 clones, roughly nine tenths detected once. Germline V gene sequence: CDR1 ENHRY, CDR2 SYGVKD. This CDR3 is built from 15 residues. Unmatched junction bases numbered 8, after V lost 2 bases and J lost 8 bases. This chain uses TRBV10-3 with TRBJ2-1; TRBD2 matches 8 bases. The clonotype originates from an adult in good health. The sequences come from peripheral blood, collected on day 0 of AZD1222 vaccination. CDR3 region: CAISERTLGGDEQFF. The CDR3 DNA sequence: TGTGCCATCAGTGAGAGAACACTCGGGGGGGATGAGCAGTTCTTC.